Shown below are 10 T cell receptor beta chains from a single sample sequenced in a study of early T cells in non-severe SARS-CoV-2 infection. One entry per CDR3 protein results from TCRdb running MiXCR on the 5' RACE reads. The table lists fewer than 80,000 distinct CDR3 sequences, 7.5% to 9% of them singletons. The sample here was whole blood, taken at baseline. The receptors originated from an adult who was a healthcare worker with PCR-confirmed SARS-CoV-2 infection or an uninfected control (not recorded which).

The CDR3 nucleotides read TGCAGTGCTAGACCCCCTACAGGGGCCGGGGAGCTGTTTTTT. This sequence encodes CSARPPTGAGELFF. The gene calls are TRBV20-1 and TRBJ2-2; TRBD1 agrees at 7 bases. V lost 2 bases, J lost 6 bases, and 6 bases stayed unmatched. The CDR3 runs to 14 residues. CDR1 is DFQATT and CDR2 is SNEGSKA in the germline V gene (reference sequence).

This clonotype is classed as medium-sized. The chain is built from TRBV15 and TRBJ1-5, with TRBD1 matching over 8 bases. The CDR3 runs to 17 residues. With V trimmed by 2 bases and J by 1 base, 7 bases remained unmatched. CDR1 and CDR2 (germline): LNHNV, YYDKDF (reference sequence). The CDR3 region is CATSRPETGDSNQPQHF. The CDR3 DNA reads as TGTGCCACCAGCAGACCAGAGACAGGGGACAGCAATCAGCCCCAGCATTTT.

V is TRBV10-2 and J is TRBJ2-5, with D possibly TRBD1 on 5 matching bases. V dropped 5 bases and J dropped 5 bases, with 6 bases sitting between them. Germline CDR1 is WSHSY and CDR2 is SAAADI. This CDR3 is built from 11 residues. This CDR3 is CASSHRETQYF. The CDR3 region has the DNA TGCGCCAGCAGTCACAGGGAGACCCAGTACTTC.

Many counts were recorded for this clonotype. This chain uses TRBV5-4 with TRBJ2-3; no clear D gene. Germline CDR1 reads SGHNT; CDR2 reads YYREEE (reference sequence). There are 13 residues in the CDR3. V lost 7 bases, J lost 2 bases, and 11 bases lay in between. In DNA form, the CDR3 reads TGTGCCAGCCACCGACCGCCCACAGATACGCAGTATTTT. Protein sequence: CASHRPPTDTQYF.

This clonotype was found many times. The V call is TRBV7-6, the J call TRBJ2-3, with D perhaps matching TRBD1 (6 bases). Germline V CDR1 and CDR2: SGHVS, FNYEAQ. V lost 5 bases, J lost 1 base, and 16 bases lay in between. This CDR3 spans 16 amino acids. The CDR3 is CASSPGAEARTDTQYF. The CDR3 nucleotides read TGTGCCAGCAGCCCAGGGGCGGAGGCTCGCACAGATACGCAGTATTTT.

The V and J genes are TRBV14 and TRBJ2-2, with D tentatively TRBD2 (6 bases). V lost 5 bases, J lost 3 bases, and 13 bases lay in between. This CDR3 is built from 15 residues. Germline loops: CDR1 SGHDN, CDR2 FVKESK. In DNA, the CDR3 is TGTGCCAGCAGCTACCGGGACTTCTACACCGGGGAGCTGTTTTTT. Translated, it gives CASSYRDFYTGELFF.

This rearrangement joins TRBV7-3 to TRBJ2-3, with TRBD1 matching over 8 bases. After removal of 4 bases from V and 3 bases from J, the junction contained 6 bases not matched to a gene. The CDR3 length is 15 residues. Germline V CDR1 and CDR2: SGHTA, FQGTGA. CDR3 DNA sequence: TGTGCCAGCAGCTCCCGACAGGGGCCTACAGATACGCAGTATTTT. Amino acids: CASSSRQGPTDTQYF.

The V and J genes are TRBV4-3 and TRBJ2-2; weak D call: TRBD1 (5 bases). This CDR3 region has 16 residues. The germline gives CDR1 LGHNA, CDR2 YSLEER. Trimming took off 0 bases at V and 3 bases at J, with 11 bases between the two ends. The CDR3 DNA follows: TGCGCCAGCAGCCAAGAGTCAGGGATGGACACCGGGGAGCTGTTTTTT. This translates into CASSQESGMDTGELFF.

Many counts were recorded for this clonotype. The chain uses TRBV6-5 and TRBJ1-2; the D gene is possibly TRBD1 (5 bases). With 8 bases removed from V and 2 bases from J, the gap between germline ends came to 18 bases. Germline-derived CDR1 and CDR2 are MNHEY and SVGAGI. This CDR3 has 15 amino acids. The CDR3 DNA reads as TGTGCCAGCTCGAAGGGGCAGGGAGGGAACTATGGCTACACCTTC. Translating gives CASSKGQGGNYGYTF.

In its sample, this clonotype was seen many times. This sequence joins TRBV6-2 or TRBV6-3 and TRBJ2-1; 7 bases are shared with TRBD1. CDR3 length: 17 amino acids. Germline loops: CDR1 MNHEY, CDR2 SVGEGT. V dropped 2 bases and J dropped 7; count of bases not matched to a gene: 14. As DNA, the CDR3 is TGTGCCAGCAGTTACGGGGTTGGGGACAGAACTGCAAATGAGCAGTTCTTC. Protein sequence: CASSYGVGDRTANEQFF.